This is a list of T cell receptor beta chains from one sample in a study of regulatory T cells in long-lasting Graves disease. TCRdb re-derived calls from the multiplex PCR reads in MiXCR, one entry per CDR3 protein. Found here are roughly 560,000 distinct CDR3 sequences, around 15% of them singletons; the top ten hold roughly 25%. The same data also contributed to another study, on T cells in Graves' hyperthyroidism and ophthalmopathy.

Sample: peripheral blood mononuclear cells (PBMCs), taken at new diagnosis, from a patient treated with antithyroid drugs. These receptor sequences come from a woman between 40 and 65 years old with Graves disease. Both conserved end residues are part of each CDR3. D genes are given only for firm matches. Not every row has a clone size; where given, it reads once, few, many or a size class.

NA,TRBJ2-7,TRBD1,TRBV30,14,TGTGCCTGGGGCCCCTCTGACAGGGTCAACGGGCAGTACTTC,CAWGPSDRVNGQYF
many,TRBJ2-7,NA,TRBV10-3,15,TGTGCCATCAGTGAGGAGGGGTCCAGCTCCTACGAGCAGTACTTC,CAISEEGSSSYEQYF
many,TRBJ2-3,TRBD2,TRBV20-1,15,TGCAGTGCTAGAAAGGCTAGCGGTCCCACAGATACGCAGTATTTT,CSARKASGPTDTQYF
many,TRBJ1-4,NA,TRBV10-3,16,TGTGCCATCAGTGAAACCCAAGGGGGACGAAATGAAAAACTGTTTTTT,CAISETQGGRNEKLFF
many,TRBJ2-1,TRBD2,TRBV28,16,TGTGCCAGCAGTTTGGTGTCTAGCGGGGTGTTCAATGAGCAGTTCTTC,CASSLVSSGVFNEQFF
many,TRBJ2-5,TRBD2,TRBV20-1,12,TGCAGTGCTAGCGGACTAGGGGAGACCCAGTACTTC,CSASGLGETQYF
NA,TRBJ1-1,NA,TRBV19,14,TGTGCCAGTACCTTAGCACACAGGGCCACTGAAGCTTTCTTT,CASTLAHRATEAFF
NA,TRBJ1-1,NA,TRBV20-1,15,TGCAGTGCAACCAACGCCGGGACGGGGAACACTGAAGCTTTCTTT,CSATNAGTGNTEAFF
many,TRBJ1-2,NA,TRBV11-2,13,TGTGCCAGCAGCTCCCCCCGGGGACTAGGCTACACCTTC,CASSSPRGLGYTF
NA,TRBJ1-2,TRBD1,TRBV20-1,14,TGCAGTGCTAGAGATCGGACAGGGACTATTGGCTACACCTTC,CSARDRTGTIGYTF
many,TRBJ2-3,NA,TRBV24-1,13,TGTGCCACCAGTGATGGACCGGAACGGTCGCAGTATTTT,CATSDGPERSQYF
many,TRBJ1-1,TRBD1,TRBV6-1,14,TGTGCCAGCACCGCCGGGACAGGGGCCACTGAAGCTTTCTTT,CASTAGTGATEAFF
few,TRBJ1-2,NA,TRBV6-2/TRBV6-3,19,TGTGCCAGCAGTTACTCGAATGCGCAGGGGCGCGGACGGGGCTATGGCTACACCTTC,CASSYSNAQGRGRGYGYTF
many,TRBJ2-1,NA,TRBV3-1,11,TGTGCCAGCGGTCGTAGCAATGAGCAGTTCTTC,CASGRSNEQFF
few,TRBJ2-5,NA,TRBV7-2,15,TGTGCCAGCAGCTTAGAGGGGTCGGGGAGCGGCTGGGAATTCTTC,CASSLEGSGSGWEFF
many,TRBJ2-1,NA,TRBV7-9,13,TGTGCCAGCAGCCCTTCATATCCGGGCCGCGAGTTCTTC,CASSPSYPGREFF
few,TRBJ1-4,TRBD1,TRBV28,16,TGTGCCAGCAGTTCCCCGGGGACAGGGGGAGACGAAAAACTGTTTTTT,CASSSPGTGGDEKLFF
few,TRBJ2-1,NA,TRBV7-3,15,TGTGCCAGCAGCTTAATATGGGCAGGTACCGATGAGCAGTTCTTC,CASSLIWAGTDEQFF
many,TRBJ1-1,NA,TRBV30,13,TGTGCCTGGAGTTTCTCTGGATCGACTGAAGCTTTCTTT,CAWSFSGSTEAFF
many,TRBJ2-7,NA,TRBV7-9,13,TGTGCCAGCAGAGCTGGGGGGCCTAACGAGCAGTACTTC,CASRAGGPNEQYF
many,TRBJ1-1,NA,TRBV7-9,12,TGTGCCAGCCGACATGGGAACACTGAAGCTTTCTTT,CASRHGNTEAFF
NA,TRBJ2-1,NA,TRBV29-1,15,TGCAGCGTTGTCCACCCAGGACACCTGGACAATGAGCAGTTCTTC,CSVVHPGHLDNEQFF
many,TRBJ1-2,TRBD1,TRBV29-1,14,TGCAGCGTTGAAGATCACGGACAGGGGGGAGGCTACACCTTC,CSVEDHGQGGGYTF
NA,TRBJ1-5,NA,TRBV12-3/TRBV12-4,15,TGTGCCAGCAGTTTAGCAGGGACGATCAATCAGCCCCAGCATTTT,CASSLAGTINQPQHF
many,TRBJ2-7,NA,TRBV28,15,TGTGCCAGCAGGCCCCCCCACGTAGGCGGCCCGAAGCAGTACTTC,CASRPPHVGGPKQYF
few,TRBJ1-5,NA,TRBV20-1,13,TGCAGTGCTACGGGGCATAGCAATCAGCCCCAGCATTTT,CSATGHSNQPQHF
NA,TRBJ2-1,NA,TRBV29-1,12,TGCAGCGTTGTCGGGGCCGACAATGAGCAGTTCTTC,CSVVGADNEQFF
many,TRBJ1-1,NA,TRBV30,11,TGTGCCTGTGCAGGGGACACTGAAGCTTTCTTT,CACAGDTEAFF
NA,TRBJ2-7,NA,TRBV6-1,14,TGTGCCAGCGGAGGGGACAGCCTCCTCTACGAGCAGTACTTC,CASGGDSLLYEQYF
few,TRBJ2-7,NA,TRBV3-1,15,TGTGCCAGCAGCCCAAGACCGGGGAGCTCCTACGAGCAGTACTTC,CASSPRPGSSYEQYF
NA,TRBJ1-5,NA,TRBV19,16,TGTGCCAGTAGTACCCCAGGGCGAGATAGCAATCAGCCCCAGCATTTT,CASSTPGRDSNQPQHF
NA,TRBJ2-5,TRBD2,TRBV29-1,17,TGCAGCGTCCACAGTCGAACCACGGGGGGGAAGGAAGAGACCCAGTACTTC,CSVHSRTTGGKEETQYF
NA,TRBJ2-5,TRBD2,TRBV4-1,14,TGCGCCAGCAGCCGAGGTGTGGGGGGGGAGACCCAGTACTTC,CASSRGVGGETQYF
NA,TRBJ1-1,NA,TRBV12-3/TRBV12-4,13,TGTGCCAGCAAGGGTCCAGGGCGCACTGAAGCTTTCTTT,CASKGPGRTEAFF
many,TRBJ2-1,NA,TRBV7-3,14,TGTGCCAGCAGCTTATATGGCAGCTACAATGAGCAGTTCTTC,CASSLYGSYNEQFF
many,TRBJ1-1,NA,TRBV6-2/TRBV6-3,17,TGTGCCAGCAGTTACAACCCGGACAACCCCGCGAGCACTGAAGCTTTCTTT,CASSYNPDNPASTEAFF
NA,TRBJ2-7,NA,TRBV5-6,14,TGTGCCAGCAACCTTCGGACGGTGACCTACGAGCAGTACTTC,CASNLRTVTYEQYF
NA,TRBJ2-5,TRBD2,TRBV18,15,TGTGCCAGCTCACCCTCGGGACTAGCGAGTGAGACCCAGTACTTC,CASSPSGLASETQYF
NA,TRBJ1-2,NA,TRBV5-4,14,TGTGCCAGCAGTCCGAAGGACAGCATAAATGGCCACACCTTC,CASSPKDSINGHTF
few,TRBJ2-7,TRBD1,TRBV5-1,16,TGCGCCAGCAGCTTGGCGGGCGGACAGGGCCCGTACGAGCAGTACTTC,CASSLAGGQGPYEQYF
many,TRBJ1-1,NA,TRBV6-1,12,TGTGCCAGCAAGGACCTACTTGCCGAAGCTTTCTTT,CASKDLLAEAFF